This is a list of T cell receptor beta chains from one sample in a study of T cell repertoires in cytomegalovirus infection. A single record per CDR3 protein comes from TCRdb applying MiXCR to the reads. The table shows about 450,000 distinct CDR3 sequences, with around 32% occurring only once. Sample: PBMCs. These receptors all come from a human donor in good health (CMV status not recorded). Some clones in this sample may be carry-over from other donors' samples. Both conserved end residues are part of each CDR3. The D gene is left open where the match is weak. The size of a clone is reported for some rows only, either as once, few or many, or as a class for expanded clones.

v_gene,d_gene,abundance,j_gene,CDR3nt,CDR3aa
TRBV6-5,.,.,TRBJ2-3,TGTGCCAGCAGTTACAAGGCTCCAGATACGCAGTATTTT,CASSYKAPDTQYF
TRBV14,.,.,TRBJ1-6,TGTGCCAGCAGCCCCCCAGGGACCTATAATTCACCCCTCCACTTT,CASSPPGTYNSPLHF
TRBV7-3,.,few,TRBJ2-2,TGTGCCAGCAGCTTAACAGTGAGAAACACCGGGGAGCTGTTTTTT,CASSLTVRNTGELFF
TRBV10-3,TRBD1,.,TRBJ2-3,TGTGCCATTGCCGGGACAGGGTCATCTGGCACAGATACGCAGTATTTT,CAIAGTGSSGTDTQYF
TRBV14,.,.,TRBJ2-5,TGTGCCAGCAGCCAAGGGATAACTGGGACCCAGTACTTC,CASSQGITGTQYF
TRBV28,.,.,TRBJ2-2,TGTGCCAGCAGTTTTGTAGTCACCGGGGAGCTGTTTTTT,CASSFVVTGELFF
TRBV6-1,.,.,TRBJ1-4,TGTGCCAGCAGACCCCCCGGGGCAACTAATGAAAAACTGTTTTTT,CASRPPGATNEKLFF
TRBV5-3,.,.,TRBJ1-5,TGTGCCAGCAGCACCTCAGAGCTACCCAATCAGCCCCAGCATTTT,CASSTSELPNQPQHF
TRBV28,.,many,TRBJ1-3,TGTGCCAGCAGTCTAGGACCGAAACTCTCTGGAAACACCATATATTTT,CASSLGPKLSGNTIYF
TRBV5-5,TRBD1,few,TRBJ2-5,TGTGCCAGCACCACGGGACAGGGGTTGGAGACCCAGTACTTC,CASTTGQGLETQYF
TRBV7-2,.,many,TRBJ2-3,TGTGCCAGCAGCTTAGGGGCGGGTCTTACGACAGATACGCAGTATTTT,CASSLGAGLTTDTQYF
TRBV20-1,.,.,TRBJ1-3,TGCAGTGCTAGAGATGGTGGGCAGGGAGACACCATATATTTT,CSARDGGQGDTIYF
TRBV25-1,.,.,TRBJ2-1,TGTGCCAGCAGTGAGAAGTTAGCAGGGAATGAGCAGTTCTTC,CASSEKLAGNEQFF
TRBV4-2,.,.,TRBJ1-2,TGTGCCAGCAGCCAAGATAGGGGCGCTAACTATGGCTACACCTTC,CASSQDRGANYGYTF
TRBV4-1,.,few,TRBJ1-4,TGCGCCAGCAGCCAAGTGGGTACGGCCCGTGAAAAACTGTTTTTT,CASSQVGTAREKLFF
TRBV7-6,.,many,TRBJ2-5,TGTGCCAGCTCCTGGGTCCAGGGGGGTTGGGCCAGGGTCGAGACCCAGTACTTC,CASSWVQGGWARVETQYF
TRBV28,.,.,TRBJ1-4,TGTGCCAGCAGTGGTACGGGGGGCGCTTTGGAAAAACTGTTTTTT,CASSGTGGALEKLFF
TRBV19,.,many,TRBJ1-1,TGTGCCAGTCTTACGGACAGCTTCTTCCCCACTGAAGCTTTCTTT,CASLTDSFFPTEAFF
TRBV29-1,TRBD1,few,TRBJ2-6,TGCAGCGCGCTCGGGACAGCAGGATCTGGGGCCAACGTCCTGACTTTC,CSALGTAGSGANVLTF
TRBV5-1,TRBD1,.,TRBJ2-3,TGCGCCAACAGCCCCCAGGGGGTCGGATTATTCACAGATACGCAGTATTTT,CANSPQGVGLFTDTQYF
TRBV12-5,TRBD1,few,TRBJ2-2,TGTGCTAGTGGTTTGGCTCCGACAGGGGGCAAGGCCGGGGAGCTGTTTTTT,CASGLAPTGGKAGELFF
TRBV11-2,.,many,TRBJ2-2,TGTGCCAGCAGCTCACTCCAAAACACCGGGGAGCTGTTTTTT,CASSSLQNTGELFF
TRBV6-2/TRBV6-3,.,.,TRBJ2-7,TGTGCCAGCCGGAAGGGACACGAGCAGTACTTC,CASRKGHEQYF
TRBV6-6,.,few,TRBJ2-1,TGTGCCAGCAGTTACTCGAGGCTAAGCAGGTTTAATGAGCAGTTCTTC,CASSYSRLSRFNEQFF
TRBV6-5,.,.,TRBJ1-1,TGTGCCAGCAGTTACGGTGGTTATATGACTGAAGCTTTCTTT,CASSYGGYMTEAFF
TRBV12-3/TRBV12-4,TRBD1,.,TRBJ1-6,TGTGCCAGCAGATCCGGGACAGGGAGTCATTCACCCCTCCACTTT,CASRSGTGSHSPLHF
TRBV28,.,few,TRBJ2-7,TGTGCCAGCAGTTTAACCGCGAGTAGCTCCTACGAGCAGTACTTC,CASSLTASSSYEQYF
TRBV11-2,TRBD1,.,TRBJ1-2,TGTGCCAGCAGCGACGGGACAGGGGAGGGCTACACCTTC,CASSDGTGEGYTF
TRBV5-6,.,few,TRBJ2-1,TGTGCCAGCAGCTTGGTCCAGGTGCGGTTAATCTACAATGAGCAGTTCTTC,CASSLVQVRLIYNEQFF
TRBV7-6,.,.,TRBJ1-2,TGTGCCAGCAGCTTAGTAACGAGGGGACACGCTAACTATGGCTACACCTTC,CASSLVTRGHANYGYTF
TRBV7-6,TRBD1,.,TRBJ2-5,TGTGCCAGCAGCCCACGACAGGGAATTAACCAAGAGACCCAGTACTTC,CASSPRQGINQETQYF
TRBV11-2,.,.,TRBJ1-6,TGTGCCAGCAGTCAACATCCAGGGAACTCACCCCTCCACTTT,CASSQHPGNSPLHF
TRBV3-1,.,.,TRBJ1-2,TGTGCCAGCAGCCAAATAGGGATTAACTATGGCTACACCTTC,CASSQIGINYGYTF
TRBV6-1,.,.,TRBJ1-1,TGTGCCAGCAGCCTACAGGGAAGTGACACTGAAGCTTTCTTT,CASSLQGSDTEAFF
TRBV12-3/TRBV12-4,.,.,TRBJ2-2,TGTGCCAGCAGCCAGGGGGGGGCCACCGGGGAGCTGTTTTTT,CASSQGGATGELFF
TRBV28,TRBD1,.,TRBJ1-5,TGTGCCAGGAGTTTATTCGGACAGGGGGCTATAAGCAATCAGCCCCAGCATTTT,CARSLFGQGAISNQPQHF
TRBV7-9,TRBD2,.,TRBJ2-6,TGTGCCACTGTTCCGACGGACACCTCTGGGGGGGACGTCCTGACTTTC,CATVPTDTSGGDVLTF
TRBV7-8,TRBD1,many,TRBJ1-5,TGTGCCAGCAGCCCAGGGGGACAGAGAAATCAGCCCCAGCATTTT,CASSPGGQRNQPQHF
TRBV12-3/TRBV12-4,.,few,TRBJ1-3,TGTGCCAGCAGTTTATGGGGTATTCAGGCTGGAAACACCATATATTTT,CASSLWGIQAGNTIYF
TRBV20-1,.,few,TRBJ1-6,TGCAGTGCTAGAGAGGATAGAGGACTTGGATCACCCCTCCACTTT,CSAREDRGLGSPLHF
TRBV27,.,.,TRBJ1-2,TGTGCCAGCAGTTTATCCCCGGGGTCGAGCTATGGCTACACCTTC,CASSLSPGSSYGYTF
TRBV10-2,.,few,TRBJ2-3,TGCGCCAGCCGGCTAGGGGTTAGCACAGATACGCAGTATTTT,CASRLGVSTDTQYF
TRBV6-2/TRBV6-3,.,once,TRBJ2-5,TGTGCCAGCAGTACCCCTACTTTAGGGGCCTCGGAGACCCAGTACTTC,CASSTPTLGASETQYF
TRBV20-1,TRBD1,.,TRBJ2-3,TGCAGTGCCCCGACAGGGGGCACAGATACGCAGTATTTT,CSAPTGGTDTQYF
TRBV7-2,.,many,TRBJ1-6,TGTGCCAGACAGGCCCCCAATTCACCCCTCCACTTT,CARQAPNSPLHF
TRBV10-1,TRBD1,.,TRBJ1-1,TGCGCCAGCAGAGACAGGGACGGGGCTGAAGCTTTCTTT,CASRDRDGAEAFF
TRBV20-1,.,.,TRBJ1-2,TGCAGTGCTAGGGACTATGGCTACACCTTC,CSARDYGYTF
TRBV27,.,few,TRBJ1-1,TGTGCCAGCAGCGGGCGGGGGGTACGGGAAGCTTTCTTT,CASSGRGVREAFF
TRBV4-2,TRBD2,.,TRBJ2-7,TGTGCCAGCAGCCAAGAGGGGGGACTAGCGGGGCTGTTGGACGAGCAGTACTTC,CASSQEGGLAGLLDEQYF
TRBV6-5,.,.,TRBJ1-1,TGTGCCAGCAGTTACAGTAGTATTGCAGGGAGGCCTGAAGCTTTCTTT,CASSYSSIAGRPEAFF
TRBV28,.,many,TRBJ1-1,TGTGCCAGCAGTTCACTAGGGGAGGCGGACACTGAAGCTTTCTTT,CASSSLGEADTEAFF
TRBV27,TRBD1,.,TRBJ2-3,TGTGCCAGCAGCTCCCGGGACAGGGTTTGGGATACGCAGTATTTT,CASSSRDRVWDTQYF